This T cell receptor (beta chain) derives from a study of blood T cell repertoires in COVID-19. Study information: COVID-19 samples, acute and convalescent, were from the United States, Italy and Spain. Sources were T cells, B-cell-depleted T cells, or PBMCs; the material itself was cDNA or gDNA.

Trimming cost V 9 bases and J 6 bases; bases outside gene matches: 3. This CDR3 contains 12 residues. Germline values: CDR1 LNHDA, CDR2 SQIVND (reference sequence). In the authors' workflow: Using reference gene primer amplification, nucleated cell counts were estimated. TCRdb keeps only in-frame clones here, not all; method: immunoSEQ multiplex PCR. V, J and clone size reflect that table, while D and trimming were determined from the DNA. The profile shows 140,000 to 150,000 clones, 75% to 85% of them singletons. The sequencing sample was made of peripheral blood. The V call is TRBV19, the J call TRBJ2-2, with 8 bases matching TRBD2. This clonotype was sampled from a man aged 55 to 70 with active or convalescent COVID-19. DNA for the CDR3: TGTGCCAGCCGGGGGGGTCCCGGGGAGCTGTTTTTT. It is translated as CASRGGPGELFF.